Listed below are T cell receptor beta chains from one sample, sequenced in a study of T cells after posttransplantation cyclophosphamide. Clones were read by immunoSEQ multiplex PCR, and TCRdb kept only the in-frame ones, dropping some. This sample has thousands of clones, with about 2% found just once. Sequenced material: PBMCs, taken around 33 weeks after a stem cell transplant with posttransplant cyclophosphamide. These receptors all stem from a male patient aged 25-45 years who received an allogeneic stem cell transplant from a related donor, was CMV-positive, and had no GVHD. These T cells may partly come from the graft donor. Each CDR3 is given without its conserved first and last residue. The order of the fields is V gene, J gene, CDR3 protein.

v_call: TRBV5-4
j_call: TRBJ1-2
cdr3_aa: ASSLGRGQYGYT

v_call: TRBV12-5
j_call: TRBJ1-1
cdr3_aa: ASGLVVRSGSGTEAF

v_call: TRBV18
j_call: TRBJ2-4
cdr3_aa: ASSQAGTTAGGLAKNIQY

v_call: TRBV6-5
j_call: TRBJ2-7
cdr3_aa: ASRGTGSYEQY

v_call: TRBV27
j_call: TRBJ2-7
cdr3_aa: ASRSFGLALYEQY

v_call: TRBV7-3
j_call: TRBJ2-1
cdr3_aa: ASSLQGYNEQF

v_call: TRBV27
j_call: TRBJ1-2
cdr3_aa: ASSYQGAGGYGYT

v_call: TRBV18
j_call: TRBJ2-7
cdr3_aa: ASSPTGYNYEQY

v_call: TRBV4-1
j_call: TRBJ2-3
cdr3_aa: ASSQEGTTSGYTDTQY

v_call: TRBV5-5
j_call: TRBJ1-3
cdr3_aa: ASSSGAADGNTIY

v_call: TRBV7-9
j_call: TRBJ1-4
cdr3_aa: ASSPGTGLEKLF

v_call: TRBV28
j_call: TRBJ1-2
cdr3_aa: ASSPGTAFYGYT

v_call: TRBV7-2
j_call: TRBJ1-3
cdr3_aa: ASSPQGNTIY

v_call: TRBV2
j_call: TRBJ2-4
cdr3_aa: ASRETGGNIQY